Presented here are 14 T cell receptor beta chains from one specimen sequenced in a study of human T cells and chemical hapten exposure. Described time point: patch test 1, 2 weeks after DPC sensitization. As to treatment: therapeutic diphenylcyclopropenone sensitization with weekly scalp DPC. TCRdb used MiXCR to reprocess the RACE reads, holding one entry per CDR3 protein. The data hold 300,000 to 450,000 distinct CDR3 sequences, with roughly 4.8% observed a single time. This material consisted of whole blood, taken in connection with sensitization to the hapten diphenylcyclopropenone (DPC). The receptors here all came from a woman aged 50 to 65 with alopecia areata. Some clones in this sample may be carry-over from other donors' samples.

The V gene is TRBV4-1, the J gene TRBJ2-3; D is possibly TRBD1 (5 bases). This CDR3 is 15 amino acids long. V dropped 0 bases and J dropped 2 bases, with 9 bases sitting between them. Germline CDR1 MGHRA, CDR2 YSYEKL. The CDR3: CASSQEGATTDTQYF. CDR3 nucleotide sequence: TGCGCCAGCAGCCAAGAAGGGGCCACCACAGATACGCAGTATTTT.

There are many counts of this clonotype. The J gene is TRBJ2-3, the V gene TRBV2; possibly TRBD1 for D (5 bases). The V and J ends lost 8 bases and 6 bases respectively, with 18 bases between them. In germline, CDR1 is SNHLY, CDR2 FYNNEI. The CDR3 extends over 14 amino acids. This CDR3 reads CASPLAGHADTQYF. The CDR3 DNA sequence: TGTGCCAGCCCCCTGGCAGGGCATGCGGATACGCAGTATTTT.

At least ten counts were recorded for this clonotype. The J gene is TRBJ2-3, the V gene TRBV28, with 7 bases aligning to TRBD1. Germline V CDR1 and CDR2: MDHEN, SYDVKM. V was clipped by 5 bases and J by 0 bases; unmatched bases: 8. The CDR3 is 16 residues long. The CDR3 sequence: CASSRGQVASTDTQYF. CDR3 sequence (DNA): TGTGCCAGCAGTAGAGGACAGGTCGCTAGCACAGATACGCAGTATTTT.

This clonotype was detected many times. The rearrangement links TRBV20-1 to TRBJ2-7, with TRBD2 as a possible D gene (5 bases). The CDR3 sequence is 13 residues long. Germline V gene data show CDR1 as DFQATT and CDR2 as SNEGSKA (reference sequence). Trimming stripped 0 bases from V and 7 bases from J, with 13 bases between. The CDR3 bases are TGCAGTGCTAGAGAGGGGAGTATCGGGGAGCAGTACTTC. It is translated as CSAREGSIGEQYF.

This clonotype showed up many times. The genes are TRBV12-3 or TRBV12-4 and TRBJ2-7; D is uncertain. This CDR3 is 17 amino acids long. Trimming removed 5 bases from V and 3 bases from J, with 23 bases in between. CDR3 coding DNA: TGTGCCAGCAGTCTGACCCCCTCTGTGATAGCCGACTACGAGCAGTACTTC. Translation gives CASSLTPSVIADYEQYF.

This clonotype was seen a few times. The chain joins TRBV29-1 to TRBJ1-2; D possibly corresponds to TRBD1 (6 bases). The V gene's germline CDR1 is SQVTM and CDR2 ANQGSEA. CDR3 length equals 13 residues. The V gene lost 7 bases and the J gene lost 3 bases, with 15 bases spanning the gap. CDR3 DNA sequence: TGCAGCGCCGAGCGACAGGAAGACTATGGCTACACCTTC. This sequence encodes CSAERQEDYGYTF.

V usage is TRBV6-1 and J usage is TRBJ2-4, with D unclear. Germline CDR1 and CDR2: MNHNS and SASEGT. This CDR3 region has 16 residues. V lost 3 bases and J 0 bases, leaving 12 bases between the germline ends. Here the CDR3 DNA reads TGTGCCAGCAGTGACCGGCTGTTACTAGCCAAAAACATTCAGTACTTC. It translates to CASSDRLLLAKNIQYF.

This clonotype showed up many times. The chain uses TRBV5-1 and TRBJ1-1; D gene ambiguous. Trimming took off 0 bases at V and 1 base at J, with 10 bases between the two ends. The CDR3 sequence is 15 residues long. Looked up from germline, CDR1 is SGHRS and CDR2 is YFSETQ. CDR3 in amino acids: CASSLDGGSNTEAFF. CDR3 DNA: TGCGCCAGCAGCTTGGATGGAGGGTCGAACACTGAAGCTTTCTTT.

The sample holds a few counts of this clonotype. The CDR3 DNA sequence: TGCAGTGCTGGGGACCGAGTAACTAATGAAAAACTGTTTTTT. Residues: CSAGDRVTNEKLFF. The chain links TRBV20-1 to TRBJ1-4; the D gene is possibly TRBD1 (5 bases). Between the trimmed V and J ends, which lost 5 bases and 1 base, there was a span of 11 bases. This CDR3 region has 14 residues. Per the germline V gene, CDR1 is DFQATT and CDR2 is SNEGSKA (reference sequence).

This clonotype showed up many times. CDR3 DNA: TGTGCCAGCAGTTTATCTCTAGCGGGGGCCTACGAGCAGTACTTC. Amino acids: CASSLSLAGAYEQYF. The chain is built from TRBV27 and TRBJ2-7, with 10 bases matching TRBD2. Losses at the gene ends were 0 bases for V and 2 bases for J; bases not matched to a gene: 1. This CDR3 has 15 amino acids. Germline CDR1 and CDR2: MNHEY and SMNVEV (reference sequence).

The chain recombines TRBV6-6 with TRBJ2-5; 8 nucleotides match TRBD2. The CDR3 is made up of 14 amino acids. Germline loops: CDR1 MNHNY, CDR2 SVGAGI (reference sequence). The V gene end was trimmed by 6 bases and the J gene end by 2 bases; junction bases not matched to a gene: 5. Written as DNA, the CDR3 is TGTGCCAGCAGACACGGGGGGGGGCAAGAGACCCAGTACTTC. Amino acids: CASRHGGGQETQYF.

This clonotype was seen a few times. The chain recombines TRBV29-1 with TRBJ1-1, with no clear D. Germline CDR1 reads SQVTM; CDR2 reads ANQGSEA. V was shortened by 7 bases and J by 0 bases, with 15 bases between the two germline ends. The CDR3 covers 14 residues. The CDR3: CSAGRLTMNTEAFF. CDR3 sequence (DNA): TGCAGCGCTGGACGTCTGACCATGAACACTGAAGCTTTCTTT.

The DNA for the CDR3 is TGCGCCAGCAGCCAAGATGGACGGGGGACTGAAGCTTTCTTT. Its protein product is CASSQDGRGTEAFF. The chain uses TRBV4-1 and TRBJ1-1; D is perhaps TRBD1 (5 bases). Germline V gene data show CDR1 as MGHRA and CDR2 as YSYEKL. This CDR3 has 14 amino acids. V dropped 0 bases and J dropped 5 bases, with 10 bases sitting between them.

V is TRBV11-2 and J is TRBJ2-3; D perhaps matches TRBD2 (7 bases). Trimming stripped 5 bases from V and 3 bases from J, with 21 bases between. This CDR3 region has 17 residues. CDR1 and CDR2 (germline): SGHAT, FQNNGV. CDR3 sequence (DNA): TGTGCCAGCAGCCCCCGGGGTACAGGGAGGGGGACAGATACGCAGTATTTT. It yields the protein CASSPRGTGRGTDTQYF.